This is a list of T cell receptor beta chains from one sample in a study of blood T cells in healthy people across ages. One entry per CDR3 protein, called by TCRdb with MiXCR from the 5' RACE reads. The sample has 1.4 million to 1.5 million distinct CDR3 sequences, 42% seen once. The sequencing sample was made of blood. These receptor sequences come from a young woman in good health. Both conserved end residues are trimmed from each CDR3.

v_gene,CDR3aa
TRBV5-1,ASSDGQATYEQY
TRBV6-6,ASSYPTAPLPNEKLF
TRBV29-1,SVVLTSSGANVLT
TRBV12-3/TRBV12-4,ASSEAVQETQY
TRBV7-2,ASSTPLYNEQF
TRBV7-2,ASSTRQGRSYEQY
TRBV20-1,SAITSGRGGETQY
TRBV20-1,SLRAAGGPYEQY
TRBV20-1,SADLRGQGNTEAF
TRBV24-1,ATSDLSDFQY
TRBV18,ASSLSSVYNEQY
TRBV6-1,AGNVAPSSYNEQF
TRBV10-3,AISEVASGRGETQY